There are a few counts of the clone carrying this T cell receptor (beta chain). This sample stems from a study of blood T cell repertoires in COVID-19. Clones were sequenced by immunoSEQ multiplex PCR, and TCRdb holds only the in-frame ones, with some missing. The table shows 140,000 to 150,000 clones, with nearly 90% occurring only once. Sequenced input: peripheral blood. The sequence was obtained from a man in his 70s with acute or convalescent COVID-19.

Written as DNA, the CDR3 is TGTGCCAGCAGCAAAGTTTCTAATCAGGGAACGCAGCCCCAGCATTTT. Encoded protein: CASSKVSNQGTQPQHF. The V call is TRBV21-1, the J call TRBJ1-5; the table gives TRBD1 as D, unverified against the DNA. TRBV21-1 is a known pseudogene. The CDR3 runs 16 residues.